Listed here are 21 T cell receptor beta chains from one sample, sequenced in a study of T-cell reconstitution after alpha-beta-depleted transplantation in children. Unique molecular identifiers were used in preparing the TCRbeta library. Via MiXCR, TCRdb re-called the PCR reads, giving one row per CDR3 protein. The profile shows over 200,000 distinct CDR3 sequences, roughly 18% of them singletons. Sequenced here: PBMCs, mostly from graft donor cells, sampled 360 days after TCRalphabeta/CD19-depleted stem cell transplant. These receptors were taken from a male patient aged 2-9 years who had a stem cell transplant for acute lymphoblastic leukemia, so the T cells may come from the graft donor.

This chain connects TRBV29-1 to TRBJ1-4; D uncertain. The CDR3 has 13 amino acids. Per germline, CDR1 SQVTM and CDR2 ANQGSEA. Here the CDR3 reads CRQNSFKNEKLFF. CDR3 coding DNA: TGCAGACAAAACAGTTTTAAGAATGAAAAACTGTTTTTT.

In its sample, this clonotype was seen a few times. This chain connects TRBV24-1 to TRBJ2-1; TRBD1 aligns across 9 bases. Germline V gives CDR1 KGHDR, CDR2 SFDVKD. The CDR3 runs to 16 residues. Losses at the gene ends were 3 bases for V and 4 bases for J; bases not matched to a gene: 6. The CDR3: CATSDQGTGRYNEQFF. CDR3 coding DNA: TGTGCCACCAGTGATCAGGGGACAGGGCGGTACAATGAGCAGTTCTTC.

This clonotype was picked up a small number of times. CDR3: CASTTAGDGYEQYF. The DNA for the CDR3 is TGTGCCAGCACGACGGCAGGGGATGGATACGAGCAGTACTTC. J is TRBJ2-7 and V is TRBV12-3 or TRBV12-4; TRBD1 is a possible D gene (6 bases). This CDR3 spans 14 amino acids. The V end lost 7 bases, the J end lost 4 bases, and 17 bases lay between the germline ends.

The gene calls are TRBV27 and TRBJ1-5; D ambiguous. Trimming shortened V by 2 bases and J by 3 bases, and 11 bases separated the two germline ends. There are 15 residues in the CDR3. Germline V lookup: CDR1 MNHEY, CDR2 SMNVEV (reference sequence). For the CDR3, the DNA is TGTGCCAGCAGTTTAGTCCGAGAGGCCAATCAGCCCCAGCATTTT. Protein product: CASSLVREANQPQHF.

The rearrangement links TRBV9 to TRBJ2-5; D uncertain. Germline-derived CDR1 and CDR2 are SGDLS and YYNGEE. The CDR3 runs 14 residues. V was shortened by 0 bases and J by 5 bases, with 11 bases between the two germline ends. CDR3 in amino acids: CASSVGATGETQYF. Here the CDR3 DNA reads TGTGCCAGCAGCGTAGGCGCCACCGGGGAGACCCAGTACTTC.

This clonotype was observed a handful of times. The genes are TRBV11-2 and TRBJ2-4, with 8 bases fitting TRBD1. V lost 4 bases, J lost 3 bases, and 8 bases stayed unmatched. The CDR3 covers 16 residues. The germline V gene has CDR1 SGHAT and CDR2 FQNNGV. The CDR3 coding sequence is TGTGCCAGCAGCTCTGACAGGGGTTTTGTCAAAAACATTCAGTACTTC. Translated: CASSSDRGFVKNIQYF.

CDR3 sequence (DNA): TGTGCCAGCAGCTTTCGGTGGCGGGGGAACTACGAGCAGTACTTC. Protein sequence: CASSFRWRGNYEQYF. The chain combines TRBV7-2 with TRBJ2-7; TRBD2 matches 7 bases. Germline CDR1 is SGHTA and CDR2 is FQGNSA. CDR3 length: 15 amino acids. Trimming cost V 3 bases and J 3 bases; bases outside gene matches: 8.

This clonotype has just a few counts. The chain is built from TRBV10-2 and TRBJ1-1, with D uncertain. V lost 6 bases and J lost 1, with 9 bases in between. The CDR3 spans 13 residues. CDR1 and CDR2 (germline): WSHSY, SAAADI. The CDR3 DNA reads as TGCGCCAGCAGCGAGACGGGGAACACTGAAGCTTTCTTT. Translating it yields CASSETGNTEAFF.

This clonotype appeared many times. V is TRBV20-1 and J is TRBJ1-2, with D perhaps matching TRBD1 (5 bases). V lost 5 bases and J lost 2, with 9 bases in between. The CDR3 is 12 amino acids. Germline CDR1 and CDR2: DFQATT and SNEGSKA (reference sequence). Here the CDR3 DNA reads TGCAGTGCTTGGGGCCTAAACTATGGCTACACCTTC. Its protein is CSAWGLNYGYTF.

This clonotype was seen repeatedly, ten times or more. The chain recombines TRBV20-1 with TRBJ2-3; possibly TRBD2 for D (5 bases). The CDR3 is made up of 16 amino acids. From germline, CDR1 is DFQATT and CDR2 SNEGSKA (reference sequence). The germline V and J ends were trimmed by 1 base and 2 bases, with 16 bases remaining between them. CDR3 sequence reads: CSARVAGGLLTDTQYF. The CDR3 DNA follows: TGCAGTGCTAGAGTAGCAGGCGGACTTCTCACAGATACGCAGTATTTT.

V gene TRBV13 combines with J gene TRBJ1-6; D perhaps matches TRBD1 (5 bases). CDR1 is PRHDT, CDR2 FYEKMQ, per germline (reference sequence). This CDR3 comprises 15 residues. V was shortened by 5 bases and J by 6 bases, with 14 bases between the two germline ends. CDR3 coding DNA: TGTGCCAGCAGCCCCCGGGAGGGGATTAATTCACCCCTCCACTTT. It specifies CASSPREGINSPLHF.

The rearrangement joins TRBV9 to TRBJ2-7; D not certain. Germline CDR1 is SGDLS and CDR2 is YYNGEE. The CDR3 is 15 residues long. Trimming removed 0 bases from V and 3 bases from J, with 13 bases in between. The CDR3 sequence is CASSVGINGVYEQYF. The CDR3 bases are TGTGCCAGCAGCGTAGGGATCAATGGGGTCTACGAGCAGTACTTC.

This clonotype turned up a few times. The J gene is TRBJ2-1, the V gene TRBV2; D gene ambiguous. This CDR3 is 14 amino acids long. V lost 4 bases to trimming and J lost 7 bases, with 14 bases between them. CDR1 and CDR2 from the germline V gene are SNHLY and FYNNEI. CDR3 sequence (DNA): TGTGCCAGCAGTGGAAGTGTTTCACGGAATGAGCAGTTCTTC. This encodes CASSGSVSRNEQFF.

The chain has TRBV5-1 and TRBJ2-7; possibly TRBD1 for D (7 bases). The CDR3 covers 15 residues. Per germline, CDR1 SGHRS and CDR2 YFSETQ. V lost 4 bases, J lost 0 bases, and 14 bases lay in between. This CDR3 reads CASSPGDRDSYEQYF. The CDR3 bases are TGCGCCAGCAGCCCGGGGGACAGAGACTCCTACGAGCAGTACTTC.

The V call is TRBV6-5, the J call TRBJ1-2; 7 nucleotides match TRBD1. Per the germline V gene, CDR1 is MNHEY and CDR2 is SVGAGI. V was clipped by 2 bases and J by 4 bases; unmatched bases: 10. The CDR3 sequence is 16 residues long. CDR3 residues: CASSYTRSGTAYGYTF. The CDR3 coding sequence is TGTGCCAGCAGTTACACCCGATCCGGGACAGCCTATGGCTACACCTTC.

V usage is TRBV15 and J usage is TRBJ1-5, with D maybe TRBD1 (6 bases). The CDR3 is 17 residues long. Trimming stripped 3 bases from V and 1 base from J, with 16 bases between. Germline CDR1 reads LNHNV; CDR2 reads YYDKDF (reference sequence). The CDR3 spells CATSRPPGARSNQPQHF. CDR3 bases: TGTGCCACCAGCAGGCCCCCAGGGGCGCGGAGCAATCAGCCCCAGCATTTT.

This clonotype was detected many times. The chain carries TRBV27 and TRBJ1-1; D unresolved. The CDR3 totals 13 residues. Germline loops: CDR1 MNHEY, CDR2 SMNVEV (reference sequence). V was clipped by 5 bases and J by 0 bases, with 7 bases between them. The CDR3: CASSPRVNTEAFF. CDR3 coding DNA: TGTGCCAGCAGTCCACGAGTGAACACTGAAGCTTTCTTT.

A few counts support this clonotype. The V call is TRBV11-2, the J call TRBJ2-1, with TRBD2 as a possible D gene (5 bases). The CDR3 consists of 14 residues. Germline values: CDR1 SGHAT, CDR2 FQNNGV. The V and J ends lost 4 bases and 7 bases respectively, with 14 bases between them. In DNA form, the CDR3 reads TGTGCCAGCAGCTCCTTAAAAGCGGTAAATGAGCAGTTCTTC. Translation: CASSSLKAVNEQFF.

V usage is TRBV3-1 and J usage is TRBJ1-1, with 7 bases lining up with TRBD1. V shed 6 bases, J shed 4 bases, and the junction held 8 bases outside the gene matches. The CDR3 is 14 residues long. Germline CDR1 and CDR2: LGHDT and YNNKEL (reference sequence). CDR3 nucleotides: TGTGCCAGCAGTTTTGACAGGGATGTCACTGAAGCTTTCTTT. This codes for CASSFDRDVTEAFF.

The V call is TRBV11-1, the J call TRBJ2-5; possible D gene TRBD2, 7 bases. The V and J ends lost 0 bases and 4 bases respectively, with 21 bases between them. CDR1 and CDR2 from the germline V gene are SGHAT and FQDESV (reference sequence). CDR3 length: 18 amino acids. The CDR3: CASSLASRGRPWGETQYF. Here the CDR3 DNA reads TGTGCCAGCAGCTTAGCTTCGCGGGGGCGACCTTGGGGAGAGACCCAGTACTTC.

V and J are TRBV7-9 and TRBJ2-3; D call uncertain. The germline V gene has CDR1 SEHNR and CDR2 FQNEAQ (reference sequence). Trimming left V 6 bases short and J 2 bases short, with 6 bases between. This CDR3 contains 12 residues. The CDR3 DNA sequence: TGTGCCAGCAGGCAGGACACAGATACGCAGTATTTT. Its protein is CASRQDTDTQYF.